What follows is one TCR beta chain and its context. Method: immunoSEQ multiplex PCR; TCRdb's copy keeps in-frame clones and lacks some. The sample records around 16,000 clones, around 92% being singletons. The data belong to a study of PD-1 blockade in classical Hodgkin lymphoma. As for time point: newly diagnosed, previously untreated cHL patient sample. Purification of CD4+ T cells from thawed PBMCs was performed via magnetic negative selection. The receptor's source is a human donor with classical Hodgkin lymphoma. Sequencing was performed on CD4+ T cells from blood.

Here the CDR3 reads CAISGTGNQPQHF. CDR3 in DNA: TGTGCCATCAGTGGGACAGGGAACCAGCCCCAGCATTTT. The V call is TRBV10-3, the J call TRBJ1-5, with 8 bases lining up with TRBD1. CDR3 size: 13 residues. The germline V gene encodes CDR1 ENHRY and CDR2 SYGVKD. Trimming removed 4 bases from V and 7 bases from J; junction bases left unmatched: 3.